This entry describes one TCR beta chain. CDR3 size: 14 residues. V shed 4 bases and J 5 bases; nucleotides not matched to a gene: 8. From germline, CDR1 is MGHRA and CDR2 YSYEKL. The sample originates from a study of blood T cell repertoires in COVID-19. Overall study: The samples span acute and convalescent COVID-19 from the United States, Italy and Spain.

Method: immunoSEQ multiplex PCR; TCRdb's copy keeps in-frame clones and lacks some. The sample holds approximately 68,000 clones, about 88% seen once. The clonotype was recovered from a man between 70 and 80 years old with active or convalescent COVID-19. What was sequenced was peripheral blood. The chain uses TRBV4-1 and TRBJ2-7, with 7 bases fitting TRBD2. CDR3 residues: CASSRAGLGDEQYF. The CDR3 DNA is TGCGCCAGCAGCCGGGCTGGACTAGGGGACGAGCAGTACTTC.